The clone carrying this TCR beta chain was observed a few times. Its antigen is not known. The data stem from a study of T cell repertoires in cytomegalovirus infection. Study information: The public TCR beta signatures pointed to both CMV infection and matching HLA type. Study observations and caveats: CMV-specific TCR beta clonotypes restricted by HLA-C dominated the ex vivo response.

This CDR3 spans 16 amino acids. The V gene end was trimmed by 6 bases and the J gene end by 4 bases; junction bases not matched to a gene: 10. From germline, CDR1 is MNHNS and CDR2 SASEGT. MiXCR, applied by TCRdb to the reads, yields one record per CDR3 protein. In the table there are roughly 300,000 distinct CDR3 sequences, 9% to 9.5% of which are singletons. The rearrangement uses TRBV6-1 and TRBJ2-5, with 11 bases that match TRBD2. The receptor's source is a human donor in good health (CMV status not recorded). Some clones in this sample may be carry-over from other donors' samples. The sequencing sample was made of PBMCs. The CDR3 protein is CASSPVSGGARETQYF. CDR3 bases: TGTGCCAGCAGCCCCGTTAGCGGGGGGGCCCGAGAGACCCAGTACTTC.